This T cell receptor (beta chain) was captured in a study of human T cells and chemical hapten exposure. Findings of the study overall: With regard to DPC sensitization, TCRs above 1 in 1000 frequency did not change.

The sample holds many counts of this clonotype. Its cognate antigen is unknown. CDR1 and CDR2 from the germline V gene are MNHNS and SASEGT. The V gene lost 1 base and the J gene lost 14 bases, with 15 bases spanning the gap. CDR3 length equals 13 residues. As to time point: healthy volunteer bleed at 2 weeks. Total RNA was extracted from unfractionated whole blood. Separate cDNA molecules received unique molecular identifiers, which the library attached to them. TCRdb re-analysed the RACE reads in MiXCR, keeping a single row per CDR3 protein. Here the sample spans roughly 46,000 distinct CDR3 sequences, nearly 4.5% being singletons.

This sequence joins TRBV6-1 and TRBJ2-1, with D perhaps TRBD2 (5 bases). The sequenced sample was whole blood. This TCR was recovered from a human donor in good health. Some clones in this sample may be carry-over from other donors' samples. Written as DNA, the CDR3 is TGTGCCAGCAGTGAAGGGAACAACCGGGGAAAGTTCTTC. Protein product: CASSEGNNRGKFF.